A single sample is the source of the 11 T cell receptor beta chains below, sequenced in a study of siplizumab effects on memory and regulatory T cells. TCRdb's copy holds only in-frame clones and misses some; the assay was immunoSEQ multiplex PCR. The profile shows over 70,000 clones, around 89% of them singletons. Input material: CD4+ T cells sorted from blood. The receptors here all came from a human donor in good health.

As DNA, the CDR3 is TGTGCCAGCAGTCTGGGGTCGAACACTGAAGCTTTCTTT. This encodes CASSLGSNTEAFF. This chain uses TRBV7-6 with TRBJ1-1, with D uncertain. CDR1 is SGHVS, CDR2 FNYEAQ, per germline. The CDR3 length is 13 residues. Trimming pared 6 bases from V and 1 base from J, leaving 9 bases between.

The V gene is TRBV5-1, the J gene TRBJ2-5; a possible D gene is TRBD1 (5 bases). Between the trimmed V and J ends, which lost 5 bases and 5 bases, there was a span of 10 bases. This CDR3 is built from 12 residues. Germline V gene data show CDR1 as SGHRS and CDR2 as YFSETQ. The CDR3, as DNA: TGCGCCAGCAGTCAAAAGGGGGAGACCCAGTACTTC. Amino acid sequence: CASSQKGETQYF.

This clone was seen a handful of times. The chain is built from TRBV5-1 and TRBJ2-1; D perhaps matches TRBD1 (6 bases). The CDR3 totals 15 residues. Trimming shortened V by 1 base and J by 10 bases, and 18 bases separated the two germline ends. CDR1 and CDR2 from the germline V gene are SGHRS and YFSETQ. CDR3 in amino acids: CASSLTTLTGSEQFF. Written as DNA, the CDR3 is TGCGCCAGCAGCTTGACGACCCTAACAGGGAGCGAGCAGTTCTTC.

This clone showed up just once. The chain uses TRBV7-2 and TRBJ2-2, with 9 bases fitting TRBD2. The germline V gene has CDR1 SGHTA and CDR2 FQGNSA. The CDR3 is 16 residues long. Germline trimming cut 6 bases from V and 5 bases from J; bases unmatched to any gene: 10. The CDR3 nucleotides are TGTGCCAGCAGGGTACTAGCGGGTATGGGAACCGGGGAGCTGTTTTTT. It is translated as CASRVLAGMGTGELFF. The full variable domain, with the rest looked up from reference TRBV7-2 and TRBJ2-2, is GAGVSQSPSNKVTEKGKDVELRCDPISGHTALYWYRQSLGQGLEFLIYFQGNSAPDKSGLPSDRFSAERTGGSVSTLTIQRTQQEDSAVYLCASRVLAGMGTGELFFGEGSRLTVL.

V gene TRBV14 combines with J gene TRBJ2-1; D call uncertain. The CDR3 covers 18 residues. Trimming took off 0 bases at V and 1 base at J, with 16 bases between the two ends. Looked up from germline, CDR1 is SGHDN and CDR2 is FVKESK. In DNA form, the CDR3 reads TGTGCCAGCAGCCAAGAGTCGTGGCGGCCTTTGTCCTACAATGAGCAGTTCTTC. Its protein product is CASSQESWRPLSYNEQFF.

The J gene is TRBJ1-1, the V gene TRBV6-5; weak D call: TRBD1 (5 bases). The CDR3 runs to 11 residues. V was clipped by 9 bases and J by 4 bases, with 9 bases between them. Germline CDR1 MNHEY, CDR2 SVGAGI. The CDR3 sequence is CASTRGTEAFF. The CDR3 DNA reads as TGTGCCAGTACGAGGGGCACTGAAGCTTTCTTT.

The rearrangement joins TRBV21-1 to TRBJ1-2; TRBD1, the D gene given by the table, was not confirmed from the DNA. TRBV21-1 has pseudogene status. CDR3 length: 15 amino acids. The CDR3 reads CASSKETGQGVGYTF. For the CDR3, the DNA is TGTGCCAGCAGCAAAGAGACCGGACAGGGAGTGGGCTACACCTTC.

In nucleotides, the CDR3 is TGTGCCAGCAGTTTATTTCGGGGGACCTATGGCTACACCTTC. Its protein product is CASSLFRGTYGYTF. The V and J genes are TRBV27 and TRBJ1-2; TRBD1 is a possible D gene (5 bases). V lost 1 base, J lost 4 bases, and 10 bases lay in between. CDR1 and CDR2 (germline): MNHEY, SMNVEV (reference sequence). The CDR3 runs to 14 residues.

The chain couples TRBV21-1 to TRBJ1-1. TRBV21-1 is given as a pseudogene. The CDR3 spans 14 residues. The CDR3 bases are TGTGCCAGCAGCACAGACCCCCCGGCGGCTGAAGCTTTCTTT. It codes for CASSTDPPAAEAFF.

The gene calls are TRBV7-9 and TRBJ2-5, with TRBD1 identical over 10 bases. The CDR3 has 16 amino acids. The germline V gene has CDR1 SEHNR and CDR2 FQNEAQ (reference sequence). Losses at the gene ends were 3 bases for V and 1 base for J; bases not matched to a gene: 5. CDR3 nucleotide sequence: TGTGCCAGCAGCTTCGGACAGGGGGGACGCCAAGAGACCCAGTACTTC. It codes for CASSFGQGGRQETQYF.

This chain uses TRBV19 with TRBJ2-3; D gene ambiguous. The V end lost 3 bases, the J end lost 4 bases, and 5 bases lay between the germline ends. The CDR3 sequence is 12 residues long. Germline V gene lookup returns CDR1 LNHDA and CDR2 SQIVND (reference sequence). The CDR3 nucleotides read TGTGCCAGTAGTATGGTAGCAGATACGCAGTATTTT. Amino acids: CASSMVADTQYF.